This T cell receptor (beta chain) was identified in a study of blood T cell repertoires in COVID-19. Study at large: Italy, Spain and the United States were the sources of the convalescent and acute COVID-19 samples. The analysed material was cDNA or gDNA that came from T cells, B-cell-depleted T cells, or PBMCs.

Trimming took off 3 bases at V and 8 bases at J, with 23 bases between the two ends. Looked up from germline, CDR1 is DFQATT and CDR2 is SNEGSKA (reference sequence). The CDR3 is 16 amino acids. In the original analysis: Using reference gene primer amplification, nucleated cell counts were estimated. The protocol was immunoSEQ multiplex PCR, while the TCRdb copy is restricted to in-frame clones and leaves out a portion. V, J and clone size are those of that table, while D and trimming were read from the DNA. The table shows about 250,000 clones, with about four fifths occurring only once. This sequence joins TRBV20-1 and TRBJ2-1; tentative D call: TRBD2 (5 bases). This clonotype was sampled from a man aged 80 or over with acute or convalescent COVID-19. Sequenced material: peripheral blood. The chain's CDR3 is CSASTPGGYGPHEQFF. The CDR3 region has the DNA TGCAGTGCTAGTACCCCCGGCGGGTACGGACCCCATGAGCAGTTCTTC.